A single sample is the source of the 23 T cell receptor beta chains below, sequenced in a study of OX40 agonist ivuxolimab in advanced cancers. Libraries were prepared by immunoSEQ multiplex PCR; TCRdb keeps only in-frame clonotypes and omits some of them. The profile covers approximately 68,000 clones, with around 86% appearing a single time and 0.68% taken by the ten largest. The material sequenced was CD4+ or CD8+ T cells sorted from blood, taken in a trial of the OX40 agonist ivuxolimab. Source of these receptors: an adult with an advanced solid tumor such as melanoma, head and neck, liver or kidney cancer.

This clone was detected only once. This rearrangement joins TRBV19 to TRBJ1-1; D possibly corresponds to TRBD1 (6 bases). The CDR3 contains 13 residues. Germline CDR1 is LNHDA and CDR2 is SQIVND (reference sequence). Trimming pared 10 bases from V and 3 bases from J, leaving 15 bases between. The CDR3 protein is CATTDRPYTEAFF. The CDR3 coding sequence is TGTGCCACTACGGACAGACCCTACACTGAAGCTTTCTTT.

The CDR3 spells CASSYALAGGQETQYF. In DNA, the CDR3 is TGTGCCAGCAGTTACGCCCTAGCGGGGGGGCAAGAGACCCAGTACTTC. The chain combines TRBV6-5 with TRBJ2-5, with 12 bases matching TRBD2. In germline, CDR1 is MNHEY, CDR2 SVGAGI. This CDR3 contains 16 residues. Trimming removed 2 bases from V and 2 bases from J; junction bases left unmatched: 3.

This clone was seen only a few times. The chain recombines TRBV6-1 with TRBJ1-1, with a possible D match to TRBD1 (6 bases). This CDR3 comprises 13 residues. V shed 10 bases and J shed 5 bases, with 17 bases lying between them. CDR1 is MNHNS, CDR2 SASEGT, per germline. The CDR3 is CATSDRPATEAFF. Written as DNA, the CDR3 is TGTGCCACTTCAGACAGGCCGGCGACTGAAGCTTTCTTT.

This sequence joins TRBV27 and TRBJ1-1; D possibly corresponds to TRBD1 (5 bases). The ends were cut back, 4 bases at V and 7 bases at J, with 16 bases in the middle. Germline values: CDR1 MNHEY, CDR2 SMNVEV (reference sequence). The CDR3 spans 14 residues. The CDR3 region has the DNA TGTGCCAGCAGTTATTCGACGGGGCTTGGTGAAGCTTTCTTT. Protein product: CASSYSTGLGEAFF.

The CDR3 sequence is CASSSETGASYEQYF. The CDR3 DNA follows: TGTGCCAGCAGTTCCGAGACAGGGGCCTCCTACGAGCAGTACTTC. The chain joins TRBV6-6 to TRBJ2-7, with TRBD1 matching 8 bases. V lost 4 bases, J lost 0 bases, and 5 bases stayed unmatched. This CDR3 has 15 residues. From germline, CDR1 is MNHNY and CDR2 SVGAGI (reference sequence).

This clone was picked up one time. This chain's CDR3 is CASSSYRGPSNEKLFF. In nucleotides, the CDR3 is TGTGCCAGCAGCTCCTACAGGGGGCCATCTAATGAAAAACTGTTTTTT. The chain has TRBV5-4 and TRBJ1-4; the match to TRBD1 covers 9 bases. Per the germline V gene, CDR1 is SGHNT and CDR2 is YYREEE (reference sequence). V trimming: 3 bases; J trimming: 3 bases; junction bases outside the gene matches: 6. CDR3 length: 16 residues.

This chain links TRBV5-4 with TRBJ2-5; D may be TRBD2 (6 bases). V was clipped by 4 bases and J by 2 bases, with 9 bases between them. The CDR3 consists of 13 residues. Germline-derived CDR1 and CDR2 are SGHNT and YYREEE (reference sequence). CDR3 protein: CASSTGLQETQYF. The CDR3 bases are TGTGCCAGCAGCACGGGACTGCAAGAGACCCAGTACTTC. Full variable domain (rest looked up from reference TRBV5-4 and TRBJ2-5): ETGVTQSPTHLIKTRGQQVTLRCSSQSGHNTVSWYQQALGQGPQFIFQYYREEENGRGNFPPRFSGLQFPNYSSELNVNALELDDSALYLCASSTGLQETQYFGPGTRLLVL.

The V and J genes are TRBV5-4 and TRBJ1-1; D remains ambiguous. This CDR3 is 13 amino acids long. V was trimmed by 5 bases and J by 1 base, leaving 9 bases between them. Germline V CDR1 and CDR2: SGHNT, YYREEE (reference sequence). CDR3 in amino acids: CASRGLENTEAFF. The CDR3 bases are TGTGCCAGCAGGGGGTTAGAGAACACTGAAGCTTTCTTT.

The chain combines TRBV7-9 with TRBJ2-5; possible D gene TRBD2, 6 bases. The CDR3 is made up of 16 amino acids. The V end lost 6 bases, the J end lost 2 bases, and 19 bases lay between the germline ends. Germline V gene lookup returns CDR1 SEHNR and CDR2 FQNEAQ (reference sequence). The CDR3 DNA sequence: TGTGCCAGCAGGGGTTGGGGTCCTGCGGGGCAAGAGACCCAGTACTTC. This sequence encodes CASRGWGPAGQETQYF.

The V call is TRBV28, the J call TRBJ1-5; 11 bases fit TRBD1. V lost 6 bases to trimming and J lost 1 base; unmatched junction nucleotides: 8. The germline V gene has CDR1 MDHEN and CDR2 SYDVKM. This CDR3 is built from 17 residues. The CDR3 loop is CASSRDRGASSNQPQHF. CDR3 sequence (DNA): TGTGCCAGCAGCCGGGACAGGGGGGCTTCGAGCAATCAGCCCCAGCATTTT.

This chain uses TRBV2 with TRBJ1-5; unclear D gene. CDR3 length: 13 residues. In germline, CDR1 is SNHLY, CDR2 FYNNEI. Trimming took 4 bases from V and 1 from J, leaving 5 bases between them. The CDR3 spells CASSGGSNQPQHF. The CDR3 DNA follows: TGTGCCAGCAGTGGGGGAAGCAATCAGCCCCAGCATTTT.

The rearrangement uses TRBV5-8 and TRBJ1-5; 8 bases map to TRBD1. This CDR3 is built from 15 residues. With V trimmed by 4 bases and J by 4 bases, 7 bases remained unmatched. Germline CDR1 SGHTS, CDR2 YDEGEE. CDR3 protein: CASSEGTGQNQPQHF. DNA of the CDR3: TGTGCCAGCAGCGAAGGGACAGGACAAAATCAGCCCCAGCATTTT.

This clone was found a few times. The DNA of the CDR3 is TGCAGTGCTTCGTATGGAGAGACCCAGTACTTC. Amino acids: CSASYGETQYF. V is TRBV20-1 and J is TRBJ2-5; D unresolved. Germline CDR1 reads DFQATT; CDR2 reads SNEGSKA (reference sequence). Trimming removed 5 bases from V and 4 bases from J, with 8 bases in between. This CDR3 region has 11 residues.

Concerning this clone: Distinct nucleotide sequences in the sample also encode this CDR3. The chain couples TRBV6-1 to TRBJ1-2, with D unresolved. V was pared by 4 bases and J by 4 bases, with 7 bases between. The CDR3 contains 12 residues. Germline lookup yields CDR1 MNHNS and CDR2 SASEGT. Here the CDR3 DNA reads TGTGCCAGCAGTGTAGACGGCTATGGCTACACCTTC. It codes for CASSVDGYGYTF.

The gene calls are TRBV7-8 and TRBJ1-3, with D unclear. V lost 2 bases and J 3 bases, leaving 14 bases between the germline ends. Looked up from germline, CDR1 is SGHVS and CDR2 is FQNEAQ. The CDR3 has 16 residues. The DNA of the CDR3 is TGTGCCAGCAGCTTACAACACACTTTCTATGGAAACACCATATATTTT. This gives the protein CASSLQHTFYGNTIYF. Together with reference TRBV7-8 and TRBJ1-3, the CDR3 gives the full variable domain: GAGVSQSPRYKVAKRGQDVALRCDPISGHVSLFWYQQALGQGPEFLTYFQNEAQLDKSGLPSDRFFAERPEGSVSTLKIQRTQQEDSAVYLCASSLQHTFYGNTIYFGEGSWLTVV.

The rearrangement joins TRBV28 to TRBJ2-7, with 10 bases lining up with TRBD1. The CDR3 extends over 15 amino acids. With V trimmed by 2 bases and J by 4 bases, 5 bases remained unmatched. CDR1 and CDR2 (germline): MDHEN, SYDVKM. The CDR3 reads CASSLGDRGIYEQYF. CDR3 nucleotides: TGTGCCAGCAGTTTAGGGGACAGGGGTATTTACGAGCAGTACTTC.

CDR3: CASSLDQIYNEQFF. The CDR3 DNA reads as TGCGCCAGCAGCTTGGACCAGATCTACAATGAGCAGTTCTTC. V usage is TRBV5-1 and J usage is TRBJ2-1; D remains ambiguous. CDR3 length: 14 residues. Per the germline V gene, CDR1 is SGHRS and CDR2 is YFSETQ. Trimming cost V 0 bases and J 3 bases, with 7 bases left between them.

J is TRBJ1-2 and V is TRBV28, with D possibly being TRBD1 (5 bases). CDR1 and CDR2 from the germline V gene are MDHEN and SYDVKM. The ends were cut back, 6 bases at V and 7 bases at J, with 18 bases in the middle. This CDR3 contains 14 residues. As DNA, the CDR3 is TGTGCCAGCAGCCCCGGAGGGGCGAGCGGTGGCTACACCTTC. It is translated as CASSPGGASGGYTF.

This chain links TRBV10-3 with TRBJ2-1; TRBD2 agrees at 7 bases. This CDR3 is built from 13 residues. The V segment lost 11 bases and the J segment 5 bases; nucleotides outside the gene matches: 9. Looked up from germline, CDR1 is ENHRY and CDR2 is SYGVKD. The CDR3 DNA reads as TGTGCCCTCCGTTCGGCGGGAGACAATGAGCAGTTCTTC. Translating it yields CALRSAGDNEQFF.

The rearrangement links TRBV6-1 to TRBJ2-1, with D hard to call. The germline V gene has CDR1 MNHNS and CDR2 SASEGT. The V end lost 5 bases, the J end lost 0 bases, and 14 bases lay between the germline ends. This CDR3 is built from 16 residues. The CDR3 nucleotides are TGTGCCAGCAGTCAAGGCGGTTTAAACTCCTACAATGAGCAGTTCTTC. This translates into CASSQGGLNSYNEQFF.

This chain uses TRBV5-1 with TRBJ1-1; D is possibly TRBD1 (5 bases). The V and J ends lost 2 bases and 5 bases respectively, with 10 bases between them. From germline, CDR1 is SGHRS and CDR2 YFSETQ. The CDR3 has 13 amino acids. CDR3 nucleotides: TGCGCCAGCAGCTTAGATGGGACGACTGAAGCTTTCTTT. This encodes CASSLDGTTEAFF.

The count of this clone is one. This chain joins TRBV18 and TRBJ1-1; no definite D call. This CDR3 region has 14 residues. Trimming pared 3 bases from V and 5 bases from J, leaving 13 bases between. Per germline, CDR1 KGHSH and CDR2 LQKENI. The CDR3 coding sequence is TGTGCCAGCTCACCGTCGGGTCAGGATACTGAAGCTTTCTTT. Its protein is CASSPSGQDTEAFF.

The chain is built from TRBV19 and TRBJ1-5; D may be TRBD1 (5 bases). Trimming cost V 5 bases and J 0 bases, with 14 bases left between them. Germline-derived CDR1 and CDR2 are LNHDA and SQIVND (reference sequence). The CDR3 is 16 amino acids. CDR3: CASSPNQGNSNQPQHF. Written as DNA, the CDR3 is TGTGCCAGTAGTCCAAACCAGGGAAATAGCAATCAGCCCCAGCATTTT.